Below, 22 T cell receptor beta chains from the same sample are listed, as sequenced in a study of identical twins. One entry per CDR3 protein results from TCRdb running MiXCR on the 5' RACE reads. In the table there are some 730,000 distinct CDR3 sequences, 15% to 20% of which are singletons. The data also belong to a second study, concerning T cells expressing NK-cell markers.

The sequencing sample was made of PBMCs. These receptors all come from a woman younger than 35 in good health.

This clonotype was detected a few times. The chain couples TRBV5-6 to TRBJ2-3; a possible D gene is TRBD1 (5 bases). This CDR3 contains 15 residues. Germline CDR1 SGHDT, CDR2 YYEEEE. V lost 1 base and J lost 2, with 11 bases in between. The CDR3 region has the DNA TGTGCCAGCAGCTTGTCAGGGCTACCCACAGATACGCAGTATTTT. It is translated as CASSLSGLPTDTQYF.

This clonotype was counted only a few times. The rearrangement links TRBV27 to TRBJ2-7; no definite D call. Germline values: CDR1 MNHEY, CDR2 SMNVEV (reference sequence). V was trimmed by 3 bases and J by 0 bases, leaving 12 bases between them. CDR3 length: 15 amino acids. The CDR3 sequence is CASSLGMPNSYEQYF. CDR3 DNA: TGTGCCAGCAGTTTGGGCATGCCAAACTCCTACGAGCAGTACTTC.

This clonotype was found a few times. The chain uses TRBV20-1 and TRBJ1-1; D gene uncertain. The CDR3 is made up of 13 amino acids. Looked up from germline, CDR1 is DFQATT and CDR2 is SNEGSKA (reference sequence). V was trimmed by 6 bases and J by 0 bases, leaving 11 bases between them. The CDR3 region is CSAGGRVNTEAFF. The CDR3 nucleotides are TGCAGTGCGGGAGGAAGAGTGAACACTGAAGCTTTCTTT.

This clonotype was seen more than once but under ten times. The V gene is TRBV12-3 or TRBV12-4, the J gene TRBJ1-3, with D unresolved. CDR3 length equals 15 residues. Trimming stripped 5 bases from V and 0 bases from J, with 11 bases between. The CDR3 region has the DNA TGTGCCAGCAGTCTTCCTATGGGCTCTGGAAACACCATATATTTT. This translates into CASSLPMGSGNTIYF.

There are many counts of this clonotype. The chain combines TRBV5-1 with TRBJ2-1; 13 bases align to TRBD2. Germline V gives CDR1 SGHRS, CDR2 YFSETQ. This CDR3 is built from 15 residues. Unmatched junction bases numbered 8, after V lost 4 bases and J lost 10 bases. The CDR3 loop reads CASSPGLAGAEEQFF. DNA for the CDR3: TGCGCCAGCAGCCCAGGACTAGCGGGGGCTGAAGAGCAGTTCTTC.

V usage is TRBV10-3 and J usage is TRBJ1-1; unclear D gene. The CDR3 runs to 13 residues. Trimming cost V 11 bases and J 0 bases, with 13 bases left between them. Germline V lookup: CDR1 ENHRY, CDR2 SYGVKD. In DNA form, the CDR3 reads TGTGCCTCTCTGGGTGTCATGAACACTGAAGCTTTCTTT. This gives the protein CASLGVMNTEAFF.

This clonotype was counted once. The chain combines TRBV5-1 with TRBJ1-1; 7 bases line up with TRBD1. CDR1 and CDR2 from the germline V gene are SGHRS and YFSETQ. The CDR3 length is 13 residues. The V segment lost 4 bases and the J segment 4 bases; nucleotides outside the gene matches: 4. This CDR3 is CASSKQGSTEAFF. The CDR3 DNA reads TGCGCCAGCAGCAAACAGGGGAGCACTGAAGCTTTCTTT. The full variable domain, its missing parts supplied by reference TRBV5-1 and TRBJ1-1, is KAGVTQTPRYLIKTRGQQVTLSCSPISGHRSVSWYQQTPGQGLQFLFEYFSETQRNKGNFPGRFSGRQFSNSRSEMNVSTLELGDSALYLCASSKQGSTEAFFGQGTRLTVV.

This clonotype came up a few times. The chain employs TRBV9 and TRBJ2-5; the match to TRBD2 covers 9 bases. V lost 2 bases and J lost 3; bases outside the gene matches: 8. This CDR3 is built from 16 residues. The germline V gene encodes CDR1 SGDLS and CDR2 YYNGEE. The DNA of the CDR3 is TGTGCCAGCAGCGTCAGTGCGGGGGGGAATAAAGAGACCCAGTACTTC. Translated, it gives CASSVSAGGNKETQYF.

This clonotype occurred many times. The chain joins TRBV20-1 to TRBJ2-5; either TRBD1 or TRBD2 may supply D (6 bases each). CDR1 is DFQATT and CDR2 is SNEGSKA in the germline V gene (reference sequence). The length of the CDR3 is 14 residues. The V end was cut by 0 bases, the J end by 7 bases, with 15 bases between. CDR3 loop: CSARDQGKGGTQYF. CDR3 DNA sequence: TGCAGTGCTAGAGACCAGGGAAAGGGGGGGACCCAGTACTTC.

This clonotype came up a few times. The gene calls are TRBV20-1 and TRBJ2-3, with D perhaps TRBD1 or TRBD2 (5 bases each). Trimming removed 4 bases at V and 1 base at J, with 21 bases between. In germline, CDR1 is DFQATT, CDR2 SNEGSKA (reference sequence). This CDR3 spans 17 amino acids. The CDR3 is CSANLRPGPTRTDTQYF. In DNA, the CDR3 is TGCAGTGCTAATTTACGCCCGGGACCGACCCGCACAGATACGCAGTATTTT.

The chain is built from TRBV20-1 and TRBJ2-5; D is possibly TRBD1 (6 bases). This CDR3 comprises 16 residues. CDR1 and CDR2 (germline): DFQATT, SNEGSKA (reference sequence). Trimming removed 6 bases at V and 4 bases at J, with 24 bases between. CDR3 in amino acids: CSADPPDSGPAETQYF. CDR3 coding DNA: TGCAGTGCGGACCCTCCGGACAGCGGTCCGGCAGAGACCCAGTACTTC.

The chain joins TRBV20-1 to TRBJ1-5; D unclear. V was clipped by 6 bases and J by 3 bases, with 9 bases between them. Per germline, CDR1 DFQATT and CDR2 SNEGSKA (reference sequence). This CDR3 has 12 amino acids. This CDR3 is CSAGRANQPQHF. CDR3 nucleotides: TGCAGTGCAGGTAGAGCCAATCAGCCCCAGCATTTT.

The chain uses TRBV9 and TRBJ2-1; 14 bases line up with TRBD2. Germline CDR1 reads SGDLS; CDR2 reads YYNGEE. The CDR3 is 16 amino acids. Trimming took 7 bases from V and 5 from J; bases not matched to a gene: 8. CDR3 amino acids: CASGRLAGGPNNEQFF. CDR3 bases: TGTGCCAGCGGCCGACTAGCGGGGGGGCCAAACAATGAGCAGTTCTTC.

The chain combines TRBV29-1 with TRBJ1-2; D gene uncertain. Germline V gene data show CDR1 as SQVTM and CDR2 as ANQGSEA. V lost 7 bases and J 4 bases, leaving 7 bases between the germline ends. This CDR3 has 10 residues. The CDR3 region has the DNA TGCAGCGCGATGTTCTATGGCTACACCTTC. This encodes CSAMFYGYTF.

This clonotype was picked up many times. The CDR3 coding sequence is TGTGCCAGCAGTTTAAACAGCGAAGGCTACGAGCAGTACTTC. This gives the protein CASSLNSEGYEQYF. The chain couples TRBV27 to TRBJ2-7; D is ambiguous. CDR1 is MNHEY, CDR2 SMNVEV, per germline (reference sequence). Between the trimmed V and J ends, which lost 2 bases and 3 bases, there was a span of 11 bases. The length of the CDR3 is 14 residues.

The chain joins TRBV10-3 to TRBJ2-7, with no clear D. CDR3 length: 12 amino acids. Trimming left V 0 bases short and J 5 bases short, with 5 bases between. Germline assignment: CDR1 ENHRY and CDR2 SYGVKD. Here the CDR3 reads CAISESGDEQYF. Written as DNA, the CDR3 is TGTGCCATCAGTGAGTCTGGGGACGAGCAGTACTTC.

The sample holds many counts of this clonotype. The V call is TRBV12-3 or TRBV12-4, the J call TRBJ2-1, with a weak D call TRBD1 (6 bases). The CDR3 sequence is 21 residues long. The V end lost 1 base, the J end lost 0 bases, and 25 bases lay between the germline ends. CDR3 residues: CASSLVSSTGQRTGSYNEQFF. CDR3 sequence (DNA): TGTGCCAGCAGTTTAGTTTCCTCGACAGGTCAAAGGACGGGCTCCTACAATGAGCAGTTCTTC.

The chain combines TRBV7-9 with TRBJ2-7; D gene uncertain. Germline V gene lookup returns CDR1 SEHNR and CDR2 FQNEAQ (reference sequence). CDR3 size: 15 residues. V was shortened by 5 bases and J by 0 bases, with 14 bases between the two germline ends. CDR3 sequence: CASSPNLQSSYEQYF. CDR3 in DNA: TGTGCCAGCAGCCCTAACTTACAGAGCTCCTACGAGCAGTACTTC.

CDR3 coding DNA: TGTGCCAGCAGCCATGCCCGTCCGAACACCGGGGAGCTGTTTTTT. It specifies CASSHARPNTGELFF. The V and J genes are TRBV3-1 and TRBJ2-2; D call uncertain. V was clipped by 3 bases and J by 0 bases, with 8 bases between them. Germline V CDR1 and CDR2: LGHDT, YNNKEL (reference sequence). The CDR3 extends over 15 amino acids.

J is TRBJ2-3 and V is TRBV6-1; perhaps TRBD2 as D (7 bases). This CDR3 is built from 15 residues. Trimming stripped 4 bases from V and 2 bases from J, with 13 bases between. Germline assignment: CDR1 MNHNS and CDR2 SASEGT. CDR3 nucleotides: TGTGCCAGCAGTGCAGTACGGGGGGCCACAGATACGCAGTATTTT. This gives the protein CASSAVRGATDTQYF.

This chain joins TRBV7-2 and TRBJ2-2, with TRBD1 identical over 9 bases. The CDR3 sequence is 16 residues long. From germline, CDR1 is SGHTA and CDR2 FQGNSA. V lost 3 bases, J lost 3 bases, and 5 bases stayed unmatched. Here the CDR3 DNA reads TGTGCCAGCAGCTTTACAGGGGGCTGGGACACCGGGGAGCTGTTTTTT. Translating gives CASSFTGGWDTGELFF.

There are a few counts of this clonotype. The chain joins TRBV12-3 or TRBV12-4 to TRBJ1-2; D gene uncertain. The CDR3 contains 12 residues. Trimming pared 3 bases from V and 3 bases from J, leaving 5 bases between. The DNA of the CDR3 is TGTGCCAGCAGTTTCAAAGACTATGGCTACACCTTC. Translating it yields CASSFKDYGYTF.